This entry describes one T cell receptor beta chain. The antigen is not known. Assay: immunoSEQ multiplex PCR; the TCRdb copy retains only in-frame clones and omits some. This sample has roughly 81,000 clones, with around 84% found just once. The data are from a study of identifying expanded T cells in peripheral blood. Study-level points and caveats: Across healthy donors, higher total template counts meant significantly greater approximately 2-week count variance. Differentially abundant clones: about 1.1 between replicates, approximately 15 at approximately 13 days, less than 20 at four.

CDR1 is LNHNV and CDR2 is YYDKDF in the germline V gene (reference sequence). The CDR3 contains 13 residues. Deletions cut 8 bases from V and 1 base from J, with 6 bases between. No infections or other immune events were documented during collection. This clonotype originated in a person aged 18 to 70 in good health. V and J are TRBV15 and TRBJ2-6, with D tentatively TRBD2 (6 bases). Sequences were obtained from blood. The CDR3 sequence is CATGGSGANVLTF. The CDR3 bases are TGTGCCACCGGGGGGTCTGGGGCCAACGTCCTGACTTTC.